The 23 T cell receptor beta chains given below trace back to one sample, sequenced in a study of cytomegalovirus exposure and HLA in healthy donors. PCR used 60 Vbeta primers and 13 Jbeta primers. Assay: immunoSEQ multiplex PCR; the TCRdb copy retains only in-frame clones and omits some. The sample has nearly 110,000 clones, approximately 85% seen once; the top ten hold 1.5% to 2%. Sequencing was performed on PBMCs. The source of these receptors is a man between 50 and 59 years old in good health and CMV-seronegative.

The V and J genes are TRBV7-2 and TRBJ1-1; D gene uncertain. The CDR3 contains 14 residues. Trimming removed 2 bases from V and 3 bases from J, with 10 bases in between. Germline CDR1 reads SGHTA; CDR2 reads FQGNSA. In DNA form, the CDR3 reads TGTGCCAGCAGCTTAAACCGGGGAGACACTGAAGCTTTCTTT. Translation gives CASSLNRGDTEAFF.

This chain connects TRBV5-1 to TRBJ2-2, with 11 bases aligning to TRBD1. CDR1 and CDR2 from the germline V gene are SGHRS and YFSETQ. The J segment lost 0 bases and the V segment lost 2 bases, leaving 6 bases of the junction unmatched. The CDR3 runs to 18 residues. CDR3 DNA: TGCGCCAGCAGCTTTCCGGGACAGGGGGACCCGAACACCGGGGAGCTGTTTTTT. This translates into CASSFPGQGDPNTGELFF.

The chain joins TRBV5-4 to TRBJ2-5; TRBD2 matches 8 bases. After removal of 4 bases from V and 3 bases from J, the junction contained 17 bases not matched to a gene. The length of the CDR3 is 18 residues. Germline assignment: CDR1 SGHNT and CDR2 YYREEE (reference sequence). This chain's CDR3 is CASSPTAGGQRYKETQYF. DNA for the CDR3: TGTGCCAGCAGCCCTACTGCGGGGGGACAACGTTACAAAGAGACCCAGTACTTC.

This rearrangement joins TRBV7-9 to TRBJ1-2, with a possible D match to TRBD1 (5 bases). The CDR3 has 17 amino acids. CDR1 is SEHNR, CDR2 FQNEAQ, per germline (reference sequence). V was pared by 5 bases and J by 4 bases, with 23 bases between. CDR3 nucleotide sequence: TGTGCCAGCAGCCAGGTTGGGGGGGTTGGGAGGCCCTATGGCTACACCTTC. The encoded protein is CASSQVGGVGRPYGYTF.

The chain links TRBV5-5 to TRBJ1-5, with D maybe TRBD1 (5 bases). Germline V gene sequence: CDR1 SGHKS, CDR2 YYEKEE (reference sequence). Trimming pared 2 bases from V and 4 bases from J, leaving 16 bases between. This CDR3 has 16 residues. CDR3 bases: TGTGCCAGCAGCTTCAAGGGACTATCATTAAATCAGCCCCAGCATTTT. Translation gives CASSFKGLSLNQPQHF.

The rearrangement joins TRBV7-9 to TRBJ2-3, with 13 bases identical to TRBD2. V lost 5 bases and J lost 1; bases outside the gene matches: 6. CDR3 length: 17 amino acids. Germline V CDR1 and CDR2: SEHNR, FQNEAQ (reference sequence). CDR3 in amino acids: CASSLRLAGGRTDTQYF. As DNA, the CDR3 is TGTGCCAGCAGCCTCCGACTAGCGGGGGGTCGCACAGATACGCAGTATTTT.

This chain joins TRBV19 and TRBJ2-1; 12 positions match TRBD2. The CDR3 totals 16 residues. After removal of 4 bases from V and 2 bases from J, the junction contained 3 bases not matched to a gene. In germline, CDR1 is LNHDA, CDR2 SQIVND (reference sequence). In DNA form, the CDR3 reads TGTGCCAGTAGTACCACTAGCGGGGGGACCTACAATGAGCAGTTCTTC. This translates into CASSTTSGGTYNEQFF.

V and J are TRBV6-6 and TRBJ2-7, with TRBD1 as a possible D gene (5 bases). The germline CDR1 and CDR2 sequences are MNHNY and SVGAGI (reference sequence). V was trimmed by 5 bases and J by 2 bases, leaving 16 bases between them. The CDR3 runs 15 residues. CDR3 loop: CASSQGWSGAYEQYF. CDR3 coding DNA: TGTGCCAGCAGTCAGGGTTGGTCCGGCGCCTACGAGCAGTACTTC.

This clone has a handful of counts. This chain uses TRBV13 with TRBJ2-1, with D possibly being TRBD1 (5 bases). There are 14 residues in the CDR3. V was shortened by 0 bases and J by 9 bases, with 12 bases between the two germline ends. From germline, CDR1 is PRHDT and CDR2 FYEKMQ (reference sequence). CDR3 nucleotides: TGTGCCAGCAGCTTAGGAGCAGGGTCGGGTGAGCAGTTCTTC. This translates into CASSLGAGSGEQFF. Full variable domain (rest looked up from reference TRBV13 and TRBJ2-1): AAGVIQSPRHLIKEKRETATLKCYPIPRHDTVYWYQQGPGQDPQFLISFYEKMQSDKGSIPDRFSAQQFSDYHSELNMSSLELGDSALYFCASSLGAGSGEQFFGPGTRLTVL.

The chain carries TRBV5-1 and TRBJ2-7; 9 bases are shared with TRBD1. The germline V gene encodes CDR1 SGHRS and CDR2 YFSETQ. Unmatched junction bases numbered 9, after V lost 4 bases and J lost 4 bases. The CDR3 has 15 residues. This CDR3 reads CASSIQQGAGYEQYF. The CDR3 DNA follows: TGCGCCAGCAGCATCCAACAGGGGGCTGGGTACGAGCAGTACTTC. Variable domain in full (rest from reference TRBV5-1 and TRBJ2-7): KAGVTQTPRYLIKTRGQQVTLSCSPISGHRSVSWYQQTPGQGLQFLFEYFSETQRNKGNFPGRFSGRQFSNSRSEMNVSTLELGDSALYLCASSIQQGAGYEQYFGPGTRLTVT.

This clone was counted a few times. The rearrangement uses TRBV29-1 and TRBJ2-5; TRBD1 aligns across 9 bases. The length of the CDR3 is 13 residues. Germline V gene data show CDR1 as SQVTM and CDR2 as ANQGSEA. The junction had 7 bases not matched to a gene; V was cut back by 5 bases and J by 6 bases. As DNA, the CDR3 is TGCAGCGTTTATGGACAGGGGTGGAAGACCCAGTACTTC. Amino acid sequence: CSVYGQGWKTQYF. The full variable domain, completed using reference TRBV29-1 and TRBJ2-5, is SAVISQKPSRDICQRGTSLTIQCQVDSQVTMMFWYRQQPGQSLTLIATANQGSEATYESGFVIDKFPISRPNLTFSTLTVSNMSPEDSSIYLCSVYGQGWKTQYFGPGTRLLVL.

The chain links TRBV4-3 to TRBJ1-1; possible D gene TRBD1, 6 bases. The ends were cut back, 1 base at V and 4 bases at J, with 10 bases in the middle. The germline V gene encodes CDR1 LGHNA and CDR2 YSLEER. The CDR3 extends over 14 amino acids. This CDR3 is CASSQAQGSTEAFF. CDR3 DNA sequence: TGCGCCAGCAGCCAAGCACAGGGTTCCACTGAAGCTTTCTTT.

This chain joins TRBV7-9 and TRBJ2-1; TRBD1 matches 7 bases. CDR3 length: 15 amino acids. Trimming removed 5 bases from V and 7 bases from J; junction bases left unmatched: 11. Germline values: CDR1 SEHNR, CDR2 FQNEAQ (reference sequence). Here the CDR3 reads CASSPPFRQGNEQFF. The CDR3 region has the DNA TGTGCCAGCAGCCCCCCCTTCCGACAGGGTAATGAGCAGTTCTTC.

The chain employs TRBV6-1 and TRBJ2-7; the D is unclear. V lost 6 bases to trimming and J lost 3 bases, with 9 bases between them. CDR3 length: 12 amino acids. Germline CDR1 MNHNS, CDR2 SASEGT. CDR3 in DNA: TGTGCCAGCAGAGAACAGATCTACGAGCAGTACTTC. Its translation: CASREQIYEQYF.

J is TRBJ1-5 and V is TRBV7-2; D remains ambiguous. In germline, CDR1 is SGHTA, CDR2 FQGNSA. The CDR3 is 15 amino acids. V shed 1 base and J shed 4 bases, with 11 bases lying between them. The CDR3 coding sequence is TGTGCCAGCAGCTTAGGCCCGGGTGAGAATCAGCCCCAGCATTTT. Translated, it gives CASSLGPGENQPQHF. The full variable domain, completed using reference TRBV7-2 and TRBJ1-5, is GAGVSQSPSNKVTEKGKDVELRCDPISGHTALYWYRQSLGQGLEFLIYFQGNSAPDKSGLPSDRFSAERTGGSVSTLTIQRTQQEDSAVYLCASSLGPGENQPQHFGDGTRLSIL.

This chain connects TRBV5-1 to TRBJ2-3, with TRBD2 matching 12 bases. The CDR3 consists of 17 residues. The germline V gene encodes CDR1 SGHRS and CDR2 YFSETQ. Trimming took 4 bases from V and 1 from J; bases not matched to a gene: 7. The CDR3 loop is CASSLGLAGFGTDTQYF. CDR3 coding DNA: TGCGCCAGCAGCCTAGGACTAGCGGGGTTTGGCACAGATACGCAGTATTTT.

The chain has TRBV7-9 and TRBJ1-2; 8 bases map to TRBD1. The CDR3 has 13 amino acids. The germline V gene has CDR1 SEHNR and CDR2 FQNEAQ (reference sequence). J lost 8 bases, V lost 8 bases, and 10 bases had no gene match. The DNA of the CDR3 is TGTGCCAGCGCAATCGACAGGGGTCGGGGCTACACCTTC. Its protein product is CASAIDRGRGYTF.

This clone was counted a single time. DNA of the CDR3: TGTGCCAGCAGCCAAGCGGGGGGCGGAGATACGCAGTATTTT. This codes for CASSQAGGGDTQYF. This chain joins TRBV4-2 and TRBJ2-3; perhaps TRBD2 as D (7 bases). Between the trimmed V and J ends, which lost 1 base and 5 bases, there was a span of 10 bases. Germline values: CDR1 LGHNA, CDR2 YNFKEQ. There are 14 residues in the CDR3.

This rearrangement joins TRBV5-6 to TRBJ2-3; TRBD2 might be the D (5 bases). Trimming removed 3 bases from V and 6 bases from J, with 14 bases in between. From germline, CDR1 is SGHDT and CDR2 YYEEEE. The CDR3 consists of 14 residues. The CDR3 sequence is CASSWRATWDTQYF. The CDR3 bases are TGTGCCAGCAGCTGGCGGGCGACTTGGGATACGCAGTATTTT.

The chain combines TRBV20-1 with TRBJ2-1; 9 bases are shared with TRBD2. The CDR3 has 11 amino acids. Per germline, CDR1 DFQATT and CDR2 SNEGSKA (reference sequence). Trimming cost V 5 bases and J 11 bases; bases outside gene matches: 4. The CDR3 spells CSAVSGGKQFF. The DNA for the CDR3 is TGCAGTGCTGTAAGCGGGGGGAAGCAGTTCTTC.

CDR3 sequence: CASSYRYEQYF. In DNA, the CDR3 is TGTGCCAGCAGTTACCGCTACGAGCAGTACTTC. This sequence joins TRBV6-6 and TRBJ2-7; D not resolved. Deletions cut 2 bases from V and 3 bases from J, with 2 bases between. The CDR3 extends over 11 amino acids. The germline V gene encodes CDR1 MNHNY and CDR2 SVGAGI (reference sequence).

The chain uses TRBV19 and TRBJ2-7, with 7 nucleotides matching TRBD1. The germline V gene has CDR1 LNHDA and CDR2 SQIVND (reference sequence). V lost 5 bases to trimming and J lost 5 bases; unmatched junction nucleotides: 6. The CDR3 is 13 amino acids. The CDR3: CASSEDRSDEQYF. In nucleotides, the CDR3 is TGTGCCAGTAGTGAGGACAGGTCGGACGAGCAGTACTTC.

This clone was detected once. The V and J genes are TRBV5-1 and TRBJ2-7, with 14 bases fitting TRBD2. Germline CDR1 reads SGHRS; CDR2 reads YFSETQ. The CDR3 has 17 amino acids. V shed 0 bases and J 3 bases; nucleotides not matched to a gene: 5. Here the CDR3 reads CASSLEFGTSGGYEQYF. As DNA, the CDR3 is TGCGCCAGCAGCTTGGAATTCGGGACTAGCGGGGGCTACGAGCAGTACTTC.